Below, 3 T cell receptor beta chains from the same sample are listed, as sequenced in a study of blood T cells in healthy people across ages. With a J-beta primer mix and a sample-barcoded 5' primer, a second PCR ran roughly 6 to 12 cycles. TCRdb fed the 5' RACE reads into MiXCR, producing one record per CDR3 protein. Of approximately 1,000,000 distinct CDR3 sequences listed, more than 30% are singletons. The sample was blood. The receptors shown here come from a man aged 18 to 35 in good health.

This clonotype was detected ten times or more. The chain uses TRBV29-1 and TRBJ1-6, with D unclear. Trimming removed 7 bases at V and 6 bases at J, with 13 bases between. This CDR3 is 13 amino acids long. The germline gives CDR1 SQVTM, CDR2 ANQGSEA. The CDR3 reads CSAAPPLNSPLHF. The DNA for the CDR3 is TGCAGCGCCGCTCCGCCCCTTAATTCACCCCTCCACTTT.

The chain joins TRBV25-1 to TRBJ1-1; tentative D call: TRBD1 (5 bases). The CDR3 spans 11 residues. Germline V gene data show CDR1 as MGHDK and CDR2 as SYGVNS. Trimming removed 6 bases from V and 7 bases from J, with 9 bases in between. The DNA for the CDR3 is TGTGCCAGCAGCGGGGCGGTTGAAGCTTTCTTT. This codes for CASSGAVEAFF.

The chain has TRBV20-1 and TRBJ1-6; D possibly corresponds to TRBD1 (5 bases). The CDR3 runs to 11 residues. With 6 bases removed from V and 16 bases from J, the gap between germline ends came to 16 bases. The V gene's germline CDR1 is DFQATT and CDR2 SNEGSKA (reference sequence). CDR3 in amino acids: CSAPDKDELHF. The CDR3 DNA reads TGCAGTGCCCCGGACAAGGACGAGCTCCACTTT.